This entry is about one T cell receptor beta chain. This clonotype was detected ten times or more. Its antigen is still unknown. Base-call qualities are not available, and no considerably larger clone is one nucleotide away. These data come from a study of HIV-infected patients and healthy controls (dated 2014 in TCRdb). Notes on the research overall: The question the study tested was whether immune perturbation and reconstitution could be captured by deep TCR repertoire sequencing of small blood samples from HIV patients. Study-wide findings and limitations: Slight age and sex profile differences between the study cohorts did not explain the observed diversity differences. Compared with untreated HIV+ repertoires, healthy control repertoires had roughly threefold more distinct CDR3s and higher Shannon diversity. Processing was restricted to sixteen HIV-infected individuals, which the authors judged to be a major constraint on the generalizability of the findings. Most CMV-associated CDR3s became more frequent during therapy, although their change was not significant, whereas HIV-associated CDR3s showed a significant decrease in frequency. HLA typing of donors was not performed in the study. Unequal numbers of distinct sequences between patients and controls complicated comparisons, and size-matching overweighted rare events from HIV-infected data. Pairing of alpha and beta chains was not determined in the samples. The dynamics of distinct T-cell subpopulations could not be separated, and sequencing depth was restricted, because whole blood was used. Compared with controls, HIV-infected patients showed significantly different mean usage of eight alpha and eight beta V genes. In size-matched repertoire data, the apparent post-therapy recovery of the Gini index in HIV-infected patients was not replicated. Healthy controls shared more CDR3s between individuals than HIV+ patients, by Jaccard index and by count of highly shared sequences. MAIT cell alpha-chain CDR3s were found at high frequency in healthy controls but were severely depleted in HIV+ repertoires. Significantly higher mean Gini indices were seen in HIV-infected repertoires than in controls, possibly reflecting oligoclonality.

Whole blood was used without cell fractionation, so the repertoire reflected all unsorted peripheral T cells. As controls, ten healthy donors without infection were sampled, and about 40% of the ten donors were sampled a second time about 3 months later. For RNA extraction, roughly 2.3 ml of peripheral blood was drawn into Tempus tubes. The TURBO-DNase kit was used to remove leftover genomic DNA, and GLOBINclear was used to deplete globin mRNA. The germline V gene supplies CDR1 SGHTA and CDR2 FQGTGA. Reading from cysteine to phenylalanine, the CDR3 counts 14 amino acids. The DNA shown is the 42-base CDR3, in frame from base 1. V gives up 5 bases and J gives up 6 bases, and the segment between their germline ends measures 11 bases. Reverse transcription of around 450 ng RNA was performed with SuperScript III using primers directed against the alpha and beta constant regions. Separate alpha and beta chain libraries were generated by chain-specific third strand synthesis with multiplexing indices. The protocol used a single primer pair to amplify all rearrangements within a chain, which avoided primer bias, and attached molecular barcodes to each cDNA molecule. Purified cDNA was ligated with T4 RNA Ligase 1 onto a 5' RACE adapter bearing a random hexamer and the SP2 sequencing primer site. The authors primed second strand synthesis from the SP2 site with Phusion polymerase and used slow temperature ramps to favor optimal annealing. Each molecule's 12-nucleotide barcode consisted of two random hexamer sequences, both added before amplification and joined together. A short first PCR added P5 and P7 adapter elements plus a second index, followed by an approximately 23-cycle amplification PCR with P5s and P7 primers. In total the libraries went through roughly 29 PCR cycles, after which the libraries were quantified on a Qubit, sized on a Bioanalyzer, and diluted to around 4.1 nM. Sequencing of the normalized libraries was performed on an Illumina MiSeq with 2 x 250 paired-end kits. MinElute columns were the means by which the reverse transcription reactions were cleaned up, and the reactions were eluted into roughly 9.4 ul Tris-Cl. Adapter ligations were incubated for 23 hours at 16 degrees C and subsequently purified with AMPure XP beads at a 1:1 ratio. Per the authors' processing: A modified Decombinator processed the demultiplexed FASTQ files and output V, J, insert and barcode information. Sequences sharing a barcode but differing from the dominant sequence were discarded as errors, and barcodes clustered at Levenshtein distance 3 were counted to estimate original cDNA molecules. The R packages ineq, vegan, igraph and RCytoscape were used for downstream analyses, with IMGT nomenclature and CDR3 definitions applied. To avoid skew from clonal expansion, each TCR was counted once, and V gene usage was computed over distinct sequences. Whenever two unique CDR3 amino acid sequences within a donor differed by a single Levenshtein edit, similarity networks linked them. Published HIV-specific CDR3s (around 85 alpha, approximately 700 beta) and CMV-specific CDR3s (roughly 13 alpha, about 250 beta) were assembled and queried against the repertoires. It was shown by random subsampling to size-matched repertoires that the decreased diversity of patients was not caused by their lower sequence numbers. Clones were called with MiXCR by TCRdb after fastp trimmed the public reads at Q25, and only in-frame beta chains were retained. Identical CDR3 proteins give one entry, which carries the most common genes and DNA. None of the V and J calls come from the authors' own analysis; TCRdb made them. In all, the sample holds 18,000 or so distinct CDR3 sequences, and 9.5% to 15% of those were seen once. Clones ranked in the top ten supply around 10% of the sample.

Specimen: blood. This TCR was recovered from an adult in good health. The V and J segments used are TRBV7-3 and TRBJ1-6; a weak D assignment points to TRBD1 (5 bases agree). CDR3 sequence: CASSVGTTNSPLHF. The DNA reads as follows: TGTGCCAGCAGCGTAGGGACCACTAATTCACCCCTCCACTTT. Beyond the CDR3, the reference TRBV7-3 and TRBJ1-6 genes provide the residues; the full variable domain reads: GAGVSQTPSNKVTEKGKYVELRCDPISGHTALYWYRQSLGQGPEFLIYFQGTGAADDSGLPNDRFFAVRPEGSVSTLKIQRTERGDSAVYLCASSVGTTNSPLHFGNGTRLTVT.